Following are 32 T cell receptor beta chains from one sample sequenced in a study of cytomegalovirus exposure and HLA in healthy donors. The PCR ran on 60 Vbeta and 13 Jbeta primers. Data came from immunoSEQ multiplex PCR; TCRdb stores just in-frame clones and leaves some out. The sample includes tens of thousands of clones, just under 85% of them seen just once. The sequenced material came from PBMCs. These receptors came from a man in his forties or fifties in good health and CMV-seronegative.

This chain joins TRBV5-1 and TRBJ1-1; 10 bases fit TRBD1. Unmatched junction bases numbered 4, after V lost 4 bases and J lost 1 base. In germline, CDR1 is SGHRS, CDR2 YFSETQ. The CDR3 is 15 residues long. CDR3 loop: CASSVRQGANTEAFF. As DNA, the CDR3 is TGCGCCAGCAGCGTTAGACAGGGGGCGAACACTGAAGCTTTCTTT. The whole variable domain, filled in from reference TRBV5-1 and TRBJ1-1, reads KAGVTQTPRYLIKTRGQQVTLSCSPISGHRSVSWYQQTPGQGLQFLFEYFSETQRNKGNFPGRFSGRQFSNSRSEMNVSTLELGDSALYLCASSVRQGANTEAFFGQGTRLTVV.

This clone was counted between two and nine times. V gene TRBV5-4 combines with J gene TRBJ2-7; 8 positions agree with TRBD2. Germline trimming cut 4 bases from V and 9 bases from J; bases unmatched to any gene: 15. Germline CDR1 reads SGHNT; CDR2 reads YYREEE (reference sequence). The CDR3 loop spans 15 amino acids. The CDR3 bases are TGTGCCAGCAGCCCTTGGGGTAGCGGGGCAATGGGGCAGTACTTC. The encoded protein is CASSPWGSGAMGQYF.

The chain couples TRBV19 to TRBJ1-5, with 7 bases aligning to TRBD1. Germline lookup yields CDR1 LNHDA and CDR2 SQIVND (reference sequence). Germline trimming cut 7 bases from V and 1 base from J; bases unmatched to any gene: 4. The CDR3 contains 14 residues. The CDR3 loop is CASKKDRSNQPQHF. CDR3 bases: TGTGCCAGTAAAAAGGACAGGAGCAATCAGCCCCAGCATTTT.

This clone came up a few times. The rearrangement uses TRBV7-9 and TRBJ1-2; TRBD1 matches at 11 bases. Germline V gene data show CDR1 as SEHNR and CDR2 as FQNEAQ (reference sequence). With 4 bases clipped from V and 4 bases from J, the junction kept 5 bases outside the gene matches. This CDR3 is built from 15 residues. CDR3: CASSSGQGAFYGYTF. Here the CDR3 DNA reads TGTGCCAGCAGCTCCGGACAGGGGGCATTCTATGGCTACACCTTC.

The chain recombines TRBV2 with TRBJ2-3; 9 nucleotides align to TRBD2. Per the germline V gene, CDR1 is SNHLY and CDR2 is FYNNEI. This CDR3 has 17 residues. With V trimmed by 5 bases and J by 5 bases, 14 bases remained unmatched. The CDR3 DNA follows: TGTGCCAGCAGTTGGGCCCGGGGCGGGGGGGCCATAGATACGCAGTATTTT. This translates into CASSWARGGGAIDTQYF.

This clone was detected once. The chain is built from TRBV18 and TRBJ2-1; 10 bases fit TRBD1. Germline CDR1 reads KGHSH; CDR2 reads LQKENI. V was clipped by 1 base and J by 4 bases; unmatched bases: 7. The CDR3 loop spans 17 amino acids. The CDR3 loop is CASSPRTWDRGYNEQFF. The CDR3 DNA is TGTGCCAGCTCACCACGAACTTGGGACAGGGGTTACAATGAGCAGTTCTTC.

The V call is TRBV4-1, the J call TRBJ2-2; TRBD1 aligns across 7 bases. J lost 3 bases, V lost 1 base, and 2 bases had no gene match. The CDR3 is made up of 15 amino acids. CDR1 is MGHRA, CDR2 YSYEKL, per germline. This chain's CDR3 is CASSQAQGDTGELFF. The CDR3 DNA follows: TGCGCCAGCAGCCAAGCCCAGGGGGACACCGGGGAGCTGTTTTTT.

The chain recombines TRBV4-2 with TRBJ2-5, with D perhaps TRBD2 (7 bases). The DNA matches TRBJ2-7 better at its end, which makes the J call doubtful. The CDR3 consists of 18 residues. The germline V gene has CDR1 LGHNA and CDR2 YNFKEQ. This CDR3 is CASSQDTGMGGGAYEQYF. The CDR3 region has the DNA TGTGCCAGCAGCCAAGATACTGGGATGGGGGGGGGCGCCTACGAGCAGTACTTC.

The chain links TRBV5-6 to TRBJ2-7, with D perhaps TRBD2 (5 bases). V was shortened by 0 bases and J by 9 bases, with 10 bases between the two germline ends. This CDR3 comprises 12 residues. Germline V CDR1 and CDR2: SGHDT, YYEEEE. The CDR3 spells CASSLALAGQYF. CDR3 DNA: TGTGCCAGCAGCTTGGCCCTAGCCGGGCAGTACTTC.

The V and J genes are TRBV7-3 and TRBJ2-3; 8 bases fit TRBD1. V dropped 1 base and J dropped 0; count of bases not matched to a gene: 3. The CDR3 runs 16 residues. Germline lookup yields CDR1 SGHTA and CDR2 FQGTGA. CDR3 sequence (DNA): TGTGCCAGCAGCTTAAGGGGACAGGCTAGCACAGATACGCAGTATTTT. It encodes CASSLRGQASTDTQYF. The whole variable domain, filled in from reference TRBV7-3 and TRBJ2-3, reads GAGVSQTPSNKVTEKGKYVELRCDPISGHTALYWYRQSLGQGPEFLIYFQGTGAADDSGLPNDRFFAVRPEGSVSTLKIQRTERGDSAVYLCASSLRGQASTDTQYFGPGTRLTVL.

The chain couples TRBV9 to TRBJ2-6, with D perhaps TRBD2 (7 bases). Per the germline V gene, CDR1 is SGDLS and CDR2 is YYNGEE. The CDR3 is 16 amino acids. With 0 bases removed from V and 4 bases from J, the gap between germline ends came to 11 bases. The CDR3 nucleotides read TGTGCCAGCAGCGTAGCTGGGGGGGCCGGGGCCAACGTCCTGACTTTC. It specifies CASSVAGGAGANVLTF. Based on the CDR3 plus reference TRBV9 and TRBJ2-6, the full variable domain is DSGVTQTPKHLITATGQRVTLRCSPRSGDLSVYWYQQSLDQGLQFLIQYYNGEERAKGNILERFSAQQFPDLHSELNLSSLELGDSALYFCASSVAGGAGANVLTFGAGSRLTVL.

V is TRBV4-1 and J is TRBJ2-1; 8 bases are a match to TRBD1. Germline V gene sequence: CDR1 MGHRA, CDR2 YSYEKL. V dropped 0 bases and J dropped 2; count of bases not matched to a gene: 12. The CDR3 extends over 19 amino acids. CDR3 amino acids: CASSQDWVWGQVTYNEQFF. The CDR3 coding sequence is TGCGCCAGCAGCCAAGATTGGGTCTGGGGACAGGTAACCTACAATGAGCAGTTCTTC.

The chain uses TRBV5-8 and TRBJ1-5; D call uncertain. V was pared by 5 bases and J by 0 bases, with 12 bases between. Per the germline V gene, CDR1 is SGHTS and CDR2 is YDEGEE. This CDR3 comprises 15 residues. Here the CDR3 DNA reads TGTGCCAGCAGTTACGACACCTTTAGCAATCAGCCCCAGCATTTT. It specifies CASSYDTFSNQPQHF. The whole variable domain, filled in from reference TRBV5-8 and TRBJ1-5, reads EAGVTQSPTHLIKTRGQQATLRCSPISGHTSVYWYQQALGLGLQFLLWYDEGEERNRGNFPPRFSGRQFPNYSSELNVNALELEDSALYLCASSYDTFSNQPQHFGDGTRLSIL.

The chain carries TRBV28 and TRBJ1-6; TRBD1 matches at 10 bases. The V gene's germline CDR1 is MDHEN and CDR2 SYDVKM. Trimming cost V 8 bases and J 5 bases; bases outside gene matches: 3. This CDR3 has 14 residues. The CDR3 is CASGGTGDNSPLHF. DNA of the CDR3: TGTGCCAGCGGGGGGACAGGGGATAATTCACCCCTCCACTTT.

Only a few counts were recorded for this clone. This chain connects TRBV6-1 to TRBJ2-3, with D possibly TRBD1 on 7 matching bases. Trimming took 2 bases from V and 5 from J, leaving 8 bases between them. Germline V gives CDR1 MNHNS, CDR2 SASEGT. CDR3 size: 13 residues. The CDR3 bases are TGTGCCAGCAGTGAACAGGGGGGAGATACGCAGTATTTT. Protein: CASSEQGGDTQYF.

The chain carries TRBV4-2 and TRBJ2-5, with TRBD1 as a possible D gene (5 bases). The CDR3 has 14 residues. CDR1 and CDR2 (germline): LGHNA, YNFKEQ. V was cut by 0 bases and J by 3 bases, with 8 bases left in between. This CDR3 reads CASSQDQGKETQYF. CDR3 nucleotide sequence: TGTGCCAGCAGCCAAGATCAGGGTAAAGAGACCCAGTACTTC.

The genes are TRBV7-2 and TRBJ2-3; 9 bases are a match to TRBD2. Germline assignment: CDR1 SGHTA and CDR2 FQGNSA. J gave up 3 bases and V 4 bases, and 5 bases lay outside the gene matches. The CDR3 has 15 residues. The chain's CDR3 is CASSSRGGVTDTQYF. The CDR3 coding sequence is TGTGCCAGCAGCTCGCGCGGGGGGGTGACAGATACGCAGTATTTT.

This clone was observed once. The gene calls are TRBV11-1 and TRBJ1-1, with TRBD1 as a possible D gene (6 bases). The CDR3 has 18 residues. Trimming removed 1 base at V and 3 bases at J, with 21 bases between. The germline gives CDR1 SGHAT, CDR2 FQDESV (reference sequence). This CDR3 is CASSLGFGGATRDTEAFF. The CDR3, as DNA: TGTGCCAGCAGCTTAGGGTTTGGGGGGGCCACGCGAGACACTGAAGCTTTCTTT.

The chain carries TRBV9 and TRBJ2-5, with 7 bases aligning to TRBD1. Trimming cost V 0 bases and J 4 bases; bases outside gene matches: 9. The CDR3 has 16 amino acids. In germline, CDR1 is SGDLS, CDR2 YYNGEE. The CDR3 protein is CASSVGGQVVSETQYF. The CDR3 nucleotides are TGTGCCAGCAGCGTAGGTGGACAGGTAGTCTCAGAGACCCAGTACTTC.

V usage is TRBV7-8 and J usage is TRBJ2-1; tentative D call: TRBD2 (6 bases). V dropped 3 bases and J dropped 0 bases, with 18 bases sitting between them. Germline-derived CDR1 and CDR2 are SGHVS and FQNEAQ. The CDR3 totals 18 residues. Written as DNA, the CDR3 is TGTGCCAGCAGCTTGGGCGGGAACCTCCCAGGCTCCTACAATGAGCAGTTCTTC. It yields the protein CASSLGGNLPGSYNEQFF.

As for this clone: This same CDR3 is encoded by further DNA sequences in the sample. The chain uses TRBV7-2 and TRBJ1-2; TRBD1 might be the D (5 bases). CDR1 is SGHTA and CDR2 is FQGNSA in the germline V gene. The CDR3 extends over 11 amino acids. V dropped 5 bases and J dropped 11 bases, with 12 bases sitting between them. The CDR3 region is CASSRGQGYTF. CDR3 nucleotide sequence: TGTGCCAGCAGCCGCGGTCAGGGTTACACCTTC.

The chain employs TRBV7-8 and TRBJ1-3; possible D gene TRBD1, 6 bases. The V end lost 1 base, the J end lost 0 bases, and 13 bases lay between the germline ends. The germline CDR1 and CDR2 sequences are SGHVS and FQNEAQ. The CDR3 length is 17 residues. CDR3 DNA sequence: TGTGCCAGCAGCTTAGTGGGGGGGCGAAGCTCTGGAAACACCATATATTTT. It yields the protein CASSLVGGRSSGNTIYF.

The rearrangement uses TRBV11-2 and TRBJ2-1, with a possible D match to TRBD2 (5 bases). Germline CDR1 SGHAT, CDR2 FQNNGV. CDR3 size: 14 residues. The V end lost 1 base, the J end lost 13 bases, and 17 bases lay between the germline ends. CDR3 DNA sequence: TGTGCCAGCAGCTTAGGACGCGGGTCCCTAGATCAGTTCTTC. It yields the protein CASSLGRGSLDQFF.

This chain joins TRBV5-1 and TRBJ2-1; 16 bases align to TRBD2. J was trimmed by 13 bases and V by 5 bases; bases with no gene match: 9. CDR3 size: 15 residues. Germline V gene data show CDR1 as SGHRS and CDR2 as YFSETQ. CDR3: CASRSGTSGGGGQFF. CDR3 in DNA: TGCGCCAGCAGATCCGGGACTAGCGGGGGGGGAGGACAGTTCTTC. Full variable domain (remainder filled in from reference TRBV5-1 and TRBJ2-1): KAGVTQTPRYLIKTRGQQVTLSCSPISGHRSVSWYQQTPGQGLQFLFEYFSETQRNKGNFPGRFSGRQFSNSRSEMNVSTLELGDSALYLCASRSGTSGGGGQFFGPGTRLTVL.

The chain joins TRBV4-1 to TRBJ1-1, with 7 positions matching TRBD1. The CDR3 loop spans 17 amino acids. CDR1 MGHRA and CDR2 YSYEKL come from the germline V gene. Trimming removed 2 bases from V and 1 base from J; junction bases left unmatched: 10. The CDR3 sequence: CASSQRRTDRPNTEAFF. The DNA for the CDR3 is TGCGCCAGCAGCCAAAGGAGGACGGACAGGCCGAACACTGAAGCTTTCTTT.

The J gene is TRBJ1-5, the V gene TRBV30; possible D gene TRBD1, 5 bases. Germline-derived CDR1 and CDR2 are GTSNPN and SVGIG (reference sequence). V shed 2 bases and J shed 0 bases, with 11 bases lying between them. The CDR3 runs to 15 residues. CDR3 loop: CAWSPPGGSNQPQHF. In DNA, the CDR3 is TGTGCCTGGAGTCCCCCCGGGGGTAGCAATCAGCCCCAGCATTTT.

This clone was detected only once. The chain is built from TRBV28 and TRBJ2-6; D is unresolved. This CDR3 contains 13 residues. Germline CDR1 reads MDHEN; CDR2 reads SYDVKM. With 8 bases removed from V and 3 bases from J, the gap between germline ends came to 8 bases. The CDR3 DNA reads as TGTGCCAGCGACCGCGGTGGGGCCAACGTCCTGACTTTC. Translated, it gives CASDRGGANVLTF.

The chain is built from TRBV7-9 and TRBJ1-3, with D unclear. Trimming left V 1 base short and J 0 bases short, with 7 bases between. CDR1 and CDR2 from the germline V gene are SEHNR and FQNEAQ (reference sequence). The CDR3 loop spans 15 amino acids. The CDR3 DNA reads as TGTGCCAGCAGCTTAGAGTTCGGCTCTGGAAACACCATATATTTT. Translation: CASSLEFGSGNTIYF.

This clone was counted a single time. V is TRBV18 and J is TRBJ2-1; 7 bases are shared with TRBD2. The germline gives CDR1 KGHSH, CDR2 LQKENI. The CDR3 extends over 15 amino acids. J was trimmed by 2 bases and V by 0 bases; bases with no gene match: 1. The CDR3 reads CASSPPAGAYNEQFF. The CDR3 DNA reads TGTGCCAGCTCACCACCTGCGGGGGCCTACAATGAGCAGTTCTTC. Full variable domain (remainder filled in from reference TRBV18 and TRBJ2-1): NAGVMQNPRHLVRRRGQEARLRCSPMKGHSHVYWYRQLPEEGLKFMVYLQKENIIDESGMPKERFSAEFPKEGPSILRIQQVVRGDSAAYFCASSPPAGAYNEQFFGPGTRLTVL.

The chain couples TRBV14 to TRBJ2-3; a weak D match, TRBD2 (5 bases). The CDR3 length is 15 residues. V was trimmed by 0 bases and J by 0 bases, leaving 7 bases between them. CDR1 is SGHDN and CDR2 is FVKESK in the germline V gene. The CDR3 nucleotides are TGTGCCAGCAGCCAAGATGGGGAGAGCACAGATACGCAGTATTTT. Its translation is CASSQDGESTDTQYF.

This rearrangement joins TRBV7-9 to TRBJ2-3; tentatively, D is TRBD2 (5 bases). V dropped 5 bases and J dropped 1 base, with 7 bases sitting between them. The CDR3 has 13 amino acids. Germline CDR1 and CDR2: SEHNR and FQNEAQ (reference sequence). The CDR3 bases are TGTGCCAGCAGCGTCGGGGGCACAGATACGCAGTATTTT. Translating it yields CASSVGGTDTQYF.

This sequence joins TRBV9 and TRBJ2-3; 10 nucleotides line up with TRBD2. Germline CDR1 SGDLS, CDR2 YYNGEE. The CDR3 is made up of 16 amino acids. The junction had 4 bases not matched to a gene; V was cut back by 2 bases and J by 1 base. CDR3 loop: CASSVDSGGRTDTQYF. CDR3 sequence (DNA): TGTGCCAGCAGCGTTGATAGCGGGGGGCGCACAGATACGCAGTATTTT.